This T cell receptor beta chain is drawn from a study of blood T cell repertoires in COVID-19. Study details: The United States, Italy and Spain were the sources of the acute and convalescent COVID-19 samples. PBMCs, B-cell-depleted T cells, or T cells were the source of the cDNA or gDNA that made up the material.

This CDR3 contains 16 residues. V lost 0 bases and J lost 4; bases outside the gene matches: 2. Germline CDR1 is LGHNA and CDR2 is YNFKEQ. Original data processing: Using reference gene primer amplification, nucleated cell counts were estimated. The method was immunoSEQ multiplex PCR; TCRdb's version includes in-frame clones alone and lacks a portion of them. D and trimming come from the DNA, and the V and J calls and clone size come from that table. Of about 250,000 clones listed, almost 85% are singletons. This chain connects TRBV4-2 to TRBJ2-3; 12 nucleotides match TRBD2. The specimen sequenced was peripheral blood. The source of this sequence is a man aged 45 to 65 with acute or convalescent COVID-19. As DNA, the CDR3 is TGTGCCAGCAGCCAAGAACTAGCGGGAGGACCAGATACGCAGTATTTT. The encoded protein is CASSQELAGGPDTQYF.